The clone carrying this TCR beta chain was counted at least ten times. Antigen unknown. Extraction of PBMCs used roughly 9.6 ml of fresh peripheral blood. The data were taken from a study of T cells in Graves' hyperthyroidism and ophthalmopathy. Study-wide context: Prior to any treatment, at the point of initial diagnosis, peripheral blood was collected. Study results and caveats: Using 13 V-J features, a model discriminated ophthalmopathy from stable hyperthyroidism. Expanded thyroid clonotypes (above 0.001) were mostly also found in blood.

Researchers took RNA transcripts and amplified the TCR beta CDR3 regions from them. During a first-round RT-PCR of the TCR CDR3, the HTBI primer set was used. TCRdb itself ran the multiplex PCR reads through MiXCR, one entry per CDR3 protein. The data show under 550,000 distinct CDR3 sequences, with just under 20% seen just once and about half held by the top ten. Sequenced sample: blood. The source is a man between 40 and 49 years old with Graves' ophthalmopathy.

DNA for the CDR3: TGTGCCAGCAGTTTAGGGGGGACAGCTATTAACTATGGCTACACCTTC. As protein: CASSLGGTAINYGYTF. The chain couples TRBV27 to TRBJ1-2; 7 bases map to TRBD1. The CDR3 consists of 16 residues. With V trimmed by 2 bases and J by 1 base, 7 bases remained unmatched. Per germline, CDR1 MNHEY and CDR2 SMNVEV (reference sequence).